These 2 T cell receptor beta chains share one sample of origin, sequenced in a study of T-cell memory formation after mild COVID-19. MiXCR, applied by TCRdb to the 5' RACE reads, yields one record per CDR3 protein. In the table there are some 88,000 distinct CDR3 sequences, approximately 23% of which are singletons. What was sequenced was PBMCs or a T cell subset sorted from them (not recorded which). The receptors stem from a man between 18 and 29 years old who had mild COVID-19 (a few samples of this study predate the infection). Cell type and time point are not known.

The chain combines TRBV6-5 with TRBJ2-3, with 13 bases aligning to TRBD2. CDR1 is MNHEY and CDR2 is SVGAGI in the germline V gene. With V trimmed by 6 bases and J by 4 bases, 10 bases remained unmatched. The CDR3 is made up of 17 amino acids. CDR3 nucleotide sequence: TGTGCCAGCAGCCCCCTGCCGACTAGCGGGGGGCCAGATACGCAGTATTTT. Translation gives CASSPLPTSGGPDTQYF.

The chain recombines TRBV6-1 with TRBJ2-1; 12 bases map to TRBD2. This CDR3 spans 15 amino acids. Losses at the gene ends were 3 bases for V and 3 bases for J; bases not matched to a gene: 0. Germline V gives CDR1 MNHNS, CDR2 SASEGT. This CDR3 is CASSETSGGYNEQFF. The CDR3 region has the DNA TGTGCCAGCAGTGAGACTAGCGGGGGCTACAATGAGCAGTTCTTC.